Listed below are T cell receptor beta chains from one sample, sequenced in a study of shared T cell receptors in the human thymus. Libraries were prepared by immunoSEQ multiplex PCR; TCRdb keeps only in-frame clonotypes and omits some of them. The sample shows hundreds of thousands of clones, about 89% of them seen only once. These data are also associated with another study on human thymus T cells.

Sequencing was carried out using thymocytes. The receptors here all came from a boy less than two years old with a congenital heart defect. The conserved cysteine and the conserved F or W are not part of the CDR3 here. Fields, in order: CDR3 length, V gene, clone size, J gene, CDR3 protein. The size entry is marked missing in some rows and otherwise reads once, few, many or a size class.

16	TRBV5-1	NA	TRBJ2-3	ASSNDRGPYQYTDTQY
12	TRBV25-1	NA	TRBJ1-2	ASSNFGVGYGYT
12	TRBV27	NA	TRBJ1-2	ASSPPTDLYGYT
11	TRBV28	NA	TRBJ2-3	ASSSSGADTQY
13	TRBV27	NA	TRBJ2-7	ATSTDSRFSYEQY
13	TRBV23-1	NA	TRBJ2-7	ASSQSTGLLLEQY
12	TRBV19	NA	TRBJ2-1	ASTPESSYNEQF
16	TRBV4-3	NA	TRBJ2-1	ASSQVSTSGGLENEQF
14	TRBV7-9	NA	TRBJ1-2	ASSLTRTPSVWGYT
12	TRBV9	NA	TRBJ2-7	ASSDRDYPREQY
12	TRBV4-3	NA	TRBJ1-1	ASSQDAGNTEAF
15	TRBV5-1	NA	TRBJ2-7	ASSSLTGGYHSYEQY
15	TRBV11-2	NA	TRBJ1-3	ASSQDRERSEGNTIY
15	TRBV5-1	few	TRBJ2-1	ASSFYLAGPSYNEQF
16	TRBV5-4	few	TRBJ2-6	ASSYRTGRGSGANVLT
15	TRBV5-1	once	TRBJ2-3	ASSLESRGLGTDTQY
10	TRBV18	NA	TRBJ2-7	ASSLTLYEQY
13	TRBV6-1	few	TRBJ2-3	ASTSLAGAYDTQY
17	TRBV7-2	once	TRBJ2-3	ASSLEVPQRKNCTDTQY
9	TRBV12-5	NA	TRBJ2-1	ASGLSDEQF
15	TRBV7-2	once	TRBJ2-7	ASSLRLKREGSYEQY
15	TRBV5-5	NA	TRBJ2-6	ASSFDRGSSGANVLT
12	TRBV6-1	NA	TRBJ2-1	ASMEVSSYNEQF
19	TRBV14	NA	TRBJ1-1	ASSQDPSGTGERSMNTEAF
12	TRBV19	NA	TRBJ1-1	ASSPRGRVLEAF
14	TRBV28	NA	TRBJ1-5	ASSSSSGQQNQPQH
16	TRBV25-1	NA	TRBJ2-1	ASREGAPREVSYNEQF
10	TRBV7-6	NA	TRBJ2-7	ASSGPGGEQY
17	TRBV4-1	NA	TRBJ2-7	ASSQEDRTAKPKDYEQY
13	TRBV25-1	NA	TRBJ2-5	ASSDGGARKETQY
17	TRBV5-1	NA	TRBJ2-3	ASSLRGELRGESTDTQY
12	TRBV9	NA	TRBJ1-6	ASSIRRDNSPLH
13	TRBV6-6	NA	TRBJ2-3	ASSLDRGHTDTQY
12	TRBV7-2	NA	TRBJ2-3	ASSSRDFTDTQY
11	TRBV28	NA	TRBJ2-7	PGKREGLCEQY
17	TRBV27	NA	TRBJ2-7	ASTLSRDRYQRAPYEQY
15	TRBV5-4	NA	TRBJ2-1	ASSLVNSASSYNEQF
15	TRBV7-8	NA	TRBJ1-2	ASSLAWLAGTDYGYT
14	TRBV14	few	TRBJ1-4	ASSQALRDTYEKLF
11	TRBV14	NA	TRBJ2-7	ASSQGQGREQY
14	TRBV11-2	NA	TRBJ2-1	ASSLGRGQSYNEQF
14	TRBV7-9	NA	TRBJ1-6	ASSVARTGDNSPLH
12	TRBV30	few	TRBJ2-3	AGQGDIISDTQY
13	TRBV9	NA	TRBJ2-3	ASSVEGTVQYTQY
14	TRBV28	NA	TRBJ2-3	ASGTSGRGGTDTQY
14	TRBV4-1	NA	TRBJ2-1	ASSQATGGADNEQF
13	TRBV5-6	NA	TRBJ2-7	ASSRGGAGGHEQY
16	TRBV29-1	NA	TRBJ2-3	SSRGGVSSGGTTDTQY
15	TRBV21-1	NA	TRBJ1-2	ASSPGTGGALWYGYT
13	TRBV30	NA	TRBJ2-1	AWSRDRGPYNEQF
12	TRBV28	NA	TRBJ2-7	ASSFSPPPYEQY
13	TRBV9	once	TRBJ2-5	ASSGGHRVGETQY
11	TRBV9	NA	TRBJ2-7	ASSVQILGEQY